What follows is one TCR beta chain and its context. The record originates from a study of Graves' ophthalmopathy and Graves' hyperthyroidism. CDR1 is KGHDR and CDR2 is SFDVKD in the germline V gene. The CDR3 is 13 residues long. V lost 7 bases and J 1 base, leaving 10 bases between the germline ends. RNA served as the template for amplifying TCR beta CDR3 regions. An opening RT-PCR round employed HTBI primers and preceded a second-round multiplex PCR. Via MiXCR, TCRdb re-called the multiplex PCR reads, giving one row per CDR3 protein. The sample records hundreds of thousands of distinct CDR3 sequences, about 20% being singletons.

The sequenced material came from peripheral blood. This TCR derives from a woman under 30 with stable Graves' hyperthyroidism. Some clones in this sample may be carry-over from other donors' samples. The chain has TRBV24-1 and TRBJ2-7; D unresolved. The CDR3 loop reads CATRTIKSYEQYF. The CDR3 DNA is TGTGCCACCAGGACGATTAAGTCCTACGAGCAGTACTTC.